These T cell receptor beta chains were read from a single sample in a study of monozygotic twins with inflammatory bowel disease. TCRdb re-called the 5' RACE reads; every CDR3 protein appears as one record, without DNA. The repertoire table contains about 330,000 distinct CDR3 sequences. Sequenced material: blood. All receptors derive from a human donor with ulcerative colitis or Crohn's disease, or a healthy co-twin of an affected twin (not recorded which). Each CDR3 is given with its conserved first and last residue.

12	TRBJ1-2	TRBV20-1	CSAPQTSYGYTF
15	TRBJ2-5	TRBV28	CASSPPTGLPGTQYF
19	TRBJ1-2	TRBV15	CATSRQPYPDRSRNYGYTF
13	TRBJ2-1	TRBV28	CASTRQGGDEQFF
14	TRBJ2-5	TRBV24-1	CATSKSGGEETQYF
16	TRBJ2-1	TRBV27	CASSSPRGGRYNEQFF
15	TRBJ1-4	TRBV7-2	CASSPLDRAIEKLFF
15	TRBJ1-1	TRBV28	CASSLYAGAGSEAFF
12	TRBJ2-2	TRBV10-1	CASSRSAGELFF
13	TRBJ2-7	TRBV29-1	CSVGGLGAYEQYF
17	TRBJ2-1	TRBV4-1	CASSREPGLAGDNEQFF
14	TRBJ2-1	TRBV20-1	CSAQTSGLFNEQFF
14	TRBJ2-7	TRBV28	CASRGMGVFYEQYF
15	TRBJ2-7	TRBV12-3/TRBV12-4	CASSSLRGDSYEQYF
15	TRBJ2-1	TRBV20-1	CSARPLAGTYNEQFF
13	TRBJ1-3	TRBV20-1	CSARAGTTNTIYF
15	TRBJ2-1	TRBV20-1	CSAVDVWETSNEQFF
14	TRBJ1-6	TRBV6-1	CASRSGTENSPLHF
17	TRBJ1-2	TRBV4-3	CASSLHEGGPAGYGYTF
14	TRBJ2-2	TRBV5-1	CASSLGQNTGELFF
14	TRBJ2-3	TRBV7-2	CASSNPRGVNTQYF
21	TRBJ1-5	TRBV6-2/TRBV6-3	CASSYIRSGQVTGILNQPQHF
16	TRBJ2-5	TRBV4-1	CASSQEVGTTQETQYF
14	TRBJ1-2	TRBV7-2	CASSGVGKHDGYTF
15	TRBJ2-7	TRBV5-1	CASSPSGSPDWEQYF
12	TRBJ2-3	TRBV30	CAWSVSGDTQYF
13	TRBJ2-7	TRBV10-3	CAISDSTGTQQYF
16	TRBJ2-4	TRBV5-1	CASSSSGGLAKNIQYF
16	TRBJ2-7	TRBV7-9	CASSRGGLQGGNEQYF
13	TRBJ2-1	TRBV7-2	CASSHLDDNEQFF
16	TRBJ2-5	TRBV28	CASSYHTTGGQETQYF
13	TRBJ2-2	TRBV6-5	CASRGGESGELFF
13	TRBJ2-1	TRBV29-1	CSGQGRFYNEQFF
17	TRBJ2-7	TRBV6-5	CASSYSEKGWSSYEQYF
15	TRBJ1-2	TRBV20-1	CSARDDRRANYGYTF
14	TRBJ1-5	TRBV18	CASSPNRANQPQHF
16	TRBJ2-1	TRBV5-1	CASSSAGTSGKNEQFF
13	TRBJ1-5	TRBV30	CAWSASTGDTQHF
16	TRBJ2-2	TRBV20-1	CSARDQKGGITRELFF
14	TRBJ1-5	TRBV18	CASSDIFSNQPQHF
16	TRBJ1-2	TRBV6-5	CASSYSFPTGTPGYTF
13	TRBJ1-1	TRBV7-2	CASSSDTGWRAFF
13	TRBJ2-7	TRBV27	CASSTTAIYEQYF
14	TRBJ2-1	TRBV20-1	CSAEAGLGGDEQFF